The clone carrying this TCR beta chain was recorded a few times. What it recognizes is unknown. At one of its ends the junction is not consistent with the germline gene, which may arise from a read error. This sample was taken from a study of tumor and adjacent non-tumor tissue in lung cancer. Study-wide results and limits: Normal lung showed higher cumulative top 100 clone frequency than tumor.

TCRbeta libraries were built with three rounds of nested PCR, modified from ARM-PCR. One entry per CDR3 protein results from TCRdb running MiXCR on the multiplex PCR reads. The repertoire holds 85,000 or so distinct CDR3 sequences, around 76% seen once, with roughly a fifth in the top ten. The template was RNA from unsorted bulk tissue. More than 3 cm separated this lung sample from the edge of the tumor. The CDR3 totals 14 residues. The V gene's germline CDR1 is SGHRS and CDR2 YFSETQ. V and J are TRBV5-1 and TRBJ2-2; the match to TRBD1 covers 7 bases. This receptor was identified in a woman aged 45-59 years with non-small cell lung cancer. The sequenced sample was distant non-tumor lung tissue. The CDR3 sequence: CANSRGQVPGELFF. The CDR3 DNA reads TGTGCCAACAGCAGAGGACAGGTACCCGGGGAGCTGTTTTTT.